One sample yielded the 25 T cell receptor beta chains listed below, sequenced in a study of beta chain features in type 1 diabetes. Antigen specificity for these receptors is unknown. Study observations and caveats: Researchers report that Type 1 diabetes patients had moderately but significantly shorter TCRB CDR3s across all four CD4+ subsets.

Reverse transcription of all isolated RNA meant that expressed TCRB transcripts were sequenced. The protocol was immunoSEQ multiplex PCR, while the TCRdb copy is restricted to in-frame clones and leaves out a portion. The sample includes tens of thousands of clones, roughly half of them seen just once. The sample comprised central memory CD4+ T cells from blood. These receptor sequences come from a man under 40 with type 1 diabetes.

The chain couples TRBV5-6 to TRBJ1-5, with TRBD1 matching over 9 bases. This CDR3 is built from 17 residues. Germline-derived CDR1 and CDR2 are SGHDT and YYEEEE. Trimming took 2 bases from V and 0 from J; bases not matched to a gene: 6. As DNA, the CDR3 is TGTGCCAGCAGCTTTACAGGGGGCGGGGGTAGCAATCAGCCCCAGCATTTT. Translated: CASSFTGGGGSNQPQHF. Looking up the rest from reference TRBV5-6 and TRBJ1-5 gives the full variable domain: DAGVTQSPTHLIKTRGQQVTLRCSPKSGHDTVSWYQQALGQGPQFIFQYYEEEERQRGNFPDRFSGHQFPNYSSELNVNALLLGDSALYLCASSFTGGGGSNQPQHFGDGTRLSIL.

The chain is built from TRBV25-1 and TRBJ2-4; tentatively, D is TRBD1 (5 bases). CDR3 length equals 15 residues. V shed 3 bases and J shed 0 bases, with 9 bases lying between them. Germline CDR1 is MGHDK and CDR2 is SYGVNS. CDR3 coding DNA: TGTGCCAGCAGTGAGGCAGGGCTAGCCAAAAACATTCAGTACTTC. Translating it yields CASSEAGLAKNIQYF.

The table lists this clone with a few counts. The chain combines TRBV9 with TRBJ1-2, with 9 bases matching TRBD1. Germline CDR1 and CDR2: SGDLS and YYNGEE. This CDR3 spans 15 amino acids. V dropped 2 bases and J dropped 8; count of bases not matched to a gene: 10. CDR3 coding DNA: TGTGCCAGCAGCGTTACCGTAGGACAGGGGTACGGCTACACCTTC. Its protein is CASSVTVGQGYGYTF. Full variable domain (outside the CDR3, taken from reference TRBV9 and TRBJ1-2): DSGVTQTPKHLITATGQRVTLRCSPRSGDLSVYWYQQSLDQGLQFLIQYYNGEERAKGNILERFSAQQFPDLHSELNLSSLELGDSALYFCASSVTVGQGYGYTFGSGTRLTVV.

This clone was seen only a few times. The rearrangement uses TRBV6-1 and TRBJ1-1, with a weak D call TRBD1 (6 bases). Germline V CDR1 and CDR2: MNHNS, SASEGT. V was trimmed by 6 bases and J by 3 bases, leaving 14 bases between them. This CDR3 comprises 14 residues. CDR3 sequence: CASSSDSAYTEAFF. The CDR3 DNA follows: TGTGCCAGCAGCTCGGACAGCGCATACACTGAAGCTTTCTTT.

The table lists this clone with a few counts. V is TRBV19 and J is TRBJ1-1; no reliable D call. The germline V gene encodes CDR1 LNHDA and CDR2 SQIVND (reference sequence). The V gene lost 4 bases and the J gene lost 5 bases, with 5 bases spanning the gap. This CDR3 has 11 amino acids. The CDR3 loop is CASSTLTEAFF. The CDR3 nucleotides are TGTGCCAGTAGTACCCTGACTGAAGCTTTCTTT. Supplemented by reference TRBV19 and TRBJ1-1, the full variable domain reads DGGITQSPKYLFRKEGQNVTLSCEQNLNHDAMYWYRQDPGQGLRLIYYSQIVNDFQKGDIAEGYSVSREKKESFPLTVTSAQKNPTAFYLCASSTLTEAFFGQGTRLTVV.

A single count supports this clone. The chain links TRBV11-2 to TRBJ2-3, with D possibly TRBD2 on 6 matching bases. The CDR3 is 14 residues long. Trimming stripped 3 bases from V and 6 bases from J, with 13 bases between. CDR1 is SGHAT and CDR2 is FQNNGV in the germline V gene. The CDR3 DNA reads as TGTGCCAGCAGCTTTCAGGGAGGTGCCGATACGCAGTATTTT. Protein sequence: CASSFQGGADTQYF.

This clone was counted a single time. The V and J genes are TRBV10-1 and TRBJ2-2; 8 bases are a match to TRBD1. J lost 0 bases, V lost 5 bases, and 2 bases had no gene match. Per the germline V gene, CDR1 is WNHNN and CDR2 is SYGVQD (reference sequence). The CDR3 length is 15 residues. For the CDR3, the DNA is TGCGCCAGCAGTACGGGACAGGCGAACACCGGGGAGCTGTTTTTT. Protein: CASSTGQANTGELFF.

This chain uses TRBV18 with TRBJ1-6, with 9 bases fitting TRBD1. The CDR3 is made up of 15 amino acids. Trimming at V came to 5 bases and at J to 8 bases, leaving 7 bases not matched to a gene. CDR1 and CDR2 (germline): KGHSH, LQKENI. CDR3 region: CASSLTTGGDSPLHF. For the CDR3, the DNA is TGTGCCAGCTCATTAACGACAGGGGGGGATTCACCCCTCCACTTT. The variable domain in full, with the rest retrieved from reference TRBV18 and TRBJ1-6, is NAGVMQNPRHLVRRRGQEARLRCSPMKGHSHVYWYRQLPEEGLKFMVYLQKENIIDESGMPKERFSAEFPKEGPSILRIQQVVRGDSAAYFCASSLTTGGDSPLHFGNGTRLTVT.

This clone turned up a few times. The chain uses TRBV5-1 and TRBJ2-1; 16 bases are a match to TRBD2. The CDR3 is 18 amino acids. CDR1 SGHRS and CDR2 YFSETQ come from the germline V gene. V shed 2 bases, J shed 2 bases, and the junction held 4 bases outside the gene matches. The CDR3, as DNA: TGCGCCAGCAGCTTCGGGACTAGCGGGAGGGCCGCCTACAATGAGCAGTTCTTC. It specifies CASSFGTSGRAAYNEQFF.

This rearrangement joins TRBV6-1 to TRBJ2-7; a weak D match, TRBD1 (6 bases). The CDR3 consists of 15 residues. Deletions cut 9 bases from V and 1 base from J, with 19 bases between. CDR1 is MNHNS and CDR2 is SASEGT in the germline V gene. The CDR3 region has the DNA TGTGCCAGTACTTTCGCCGGGACACCATCCTACGAGCAGTACTTC. This codes for CASTFAGTPSYEQYF.

The chain carries TRBV6-6 and TRBJ2-5; D is perhaps TRBD1 (6 bases). The germline V gene encodes CDR1 MNHNY and CDR2 SVGAGI (reference sequence). This CDR3 comprises 14 residues. Trimming took off 2 bases at V and 4 bases at J, with 11 bases between the two ends. Written as DNA, the CDR3 is TGTGCCAGCAGTTACCAGGGGAGCGCAGAGACCCAGTACTTC. Protein product: CASSYQGSAETQYF.

The rearrangement uses TRBV19 and TRBJ2-1, with 9 positions matching TRBD2. The CDR3 covers 13 residues. Germline CDR1 and CDR2: LNHDA and SQIVND (reference sequence). V lost 6 bases to trimming and J lost 12 bases; unmatched junction nucleotides: 9. CDR3 in amino acids: CASSTIAGEVQFF. The CDR3 DNA reads as TGTGCCAGTAGCACTATAGCGGGAGAGGTGCAGTTCTTC.

This clone has just a few counts. The chain links TRBV19 to TRBJ2-7, with D uncertain. The V and J ends lost 5 bases and 6 bases respectively, with 20 bases between them. The CDR3 is made up of 15 amino acids. Germline CDR1 is LNHDA and CDR2 is SQIVND (reference sequence). CDR3 amino acids: CASSPRFVALFEQYF. The CDR3 DNA reads TGTGCCAGTAGTCCCCGGTTCGTTGCCTTGTTCGAGCAGTACTTC.

This chain links TRBV5-1 with TRBJ2-5; tentatively, D is TRBD2 (7 bases). Trimming stripped 0 bases from V and 1 base from J, with 16 bases between. In germline, CDR1 is SGHRS, CDR2 YFSETQ. The CDR3 has 17 amino acids. Here the CDR3 reads CASSLATAGDTQETQYF. CDR3 DNA sequence: TGCGCCAGCAGCTTGGCAACGGCGGGGGACACCCAAGAGACCCAGTACTTC.

The chain recombines TRBV6-6 with TRBJ1-2; D is perhaps TRBD1 (6 bases). The V and J ends lost 2 bases and 8 bases respectively, with 12 bases between them. Germline CDR1 is MNHNY and CDR2 is SVGAGI (reference sequence). There are 13 residues in the CDR3. CDR3 protein: CASSYDYQGGYTF. The CDR3 nucleotides read TGTGCCAGCAGTTACGATTACCAGGGGGGCTACACCTTC.

This clone was recorded a few times. This chain connects TRBV29-1 to TRBJ1-1; TRBD1 matches 8 bases. The CDR3 runs 12 residues. After removal of 6 bases from V and 11 bases from J, the junction contained 11 bases not matched to a gene. CDR1 and CDR2 from the germline V gene are SQVTM and ANQGSEA. CDR3 nucleotide sequence: TGCAGCGTCACCTCAGGGGGCGCGAAGGCTTTCTTT. Translation: CSVTSGGAKAFF.

Concerning this clone itself: One end of the junction varies from germline; a read error may be responsible. This sample includes further DNA sequences coding for the same CDR3. V and J are TRBV29-1 and TRBJ1-1; D is unresolved. The CDR3 length is 11 residues. Germline lookup yields CDR1 SQVTM and CDR2 ANQGSEA. The CDR3, as DNA: TGCAGTGTTGCAAGAGGGACTGAAGCTTTCTTT. It codes for CSVARGTEAFF.

This rearrangement joins TRBV19 to TRBJ2-1; 10 bases match TRBD2. Looked up from germline, CDR1 is LNHDA and CDR2 is SQIVND (reference sequence). The V segment lost 6 bases and the J segment 7 bases; nucleotides outside the gene matches: 9. The CDR3 consists of 15 residues. This CDR3 reads CASRYSGRLENEQFF. CDR3 DNA: TGTGCCAGTAGATATAGCGGGAGGTTAGAGAATGAGCAGTTCTTC. Variable domain in full (rest from reference TRBV19 and TRBJ2-1): DGGITQSPKYLFRKEGQNVTLSCEQNLNHDAMYWYRQDPGQGLRLIYYSQIVNDFQKGDIAEGYSVSREKKESFPLTVTSAQKNPTAFYLCASRYSGRLENEQFFGPGTRLTVL.

The chain has TRBV7-2 and TRBJ2-3; 7 bases match TRBD1. Germline trimming cut 4 bases from V and 0 bases from J; bases unmatched to any gene: 7. Germline V gives CDR1 SGHTA, CDR2 FQGNSA. This CDR3 region has 16 residues. CDR3 amino acids: CASSSGTDTSTDTQYF. The CDR3 DNA reads TGTGCCAGCAGCTCTGGGACAGACACTAGCACAGATACGCAGTATTTT.

The chain employs TRBV5-1 and TRBJ1-3; D gene unclear. This CDR3 has 15 amino acids. Germline-derived CDR1 and CDR2 are SGHRS and YFSETQ. V lost 0 bases and J lost 0, with 7 bases in between. DNA for the CDR3: TGCGCCAGCAGCTTGGGACTCGGCTCTGGAAACACCATATATTTT. Translated, it gives CASSLGLGSGNTIYF.

V and J are TRBV13 and TRBJ1-2, with D possibly TRBD1 on 5 matching bases. The CDR3 totals 12 residues. Trimming took 0 bases from V and 8 from J, leaving 7 bases between them. The V gene's germline CDR1 is PRHDT and CDR2 FYEKMQ (reference sequence). This chain's CDR3 is CASSLGQGGYTF. CDR3 nucleotides: TGTGCCAGCAGCTTAGGTCAGGGCGGCTACACCTTC.

The CDR3: CAISAGSNQPQHF. The CDR3 DNA is TGTGCCATCAGTGCAGGGTCCAATCAGCCCCAGCATTTT. This rearrangement joins TRBV10-3 to TRBJ1-5; tentatively, D is TRBD1 (5 bases). Deletions cut 4 bases from V and 3 bases from J, with 7 bases between. The CDR3 runs to 13 residues. The germline V gene encodes CDR1 ENHRY and CDR2 SYGVKD.

J is TRBJ1-1 and V is TRBV4-2; possibly TRBD1 for D (5 bases). Trimming removed 0 bases from V and 2 bases from J, with 7 bases in between. This CDR3 spans 14 amino acids. The germline V gene encodes CDR1 LGHNA and CDR2 YNFKEQ. The CDR3 DNA reads as TGTGCCAGCAGCCAAGATCAGGGCAACACTGAAGCTTTCTTT. This translates into CASSQDQGNTEAFF.

The chain links TRBV6-5 to TRBJ2-3, with 12 bases fitting TRBD2. The germline V gene encodes CDR1 MNHEY and CDR2 SVGAGI. The CDR3 spans 15 residues. With 5 bases clipped from V and 7 bases from J, the junction kept 7 bases outside the gene matches. In DNA, the CDR3 is TGTGCCAGCAGTCCACAGACTAGCGGGAGTAATACGCAGTATTTT. Protein: CASSPQTSGSNTQYF.

The rearrangement uses TRBV7-8 and TRBJ2-3, with D possibly being TRBD2 (5 bases). CDR1 is SGHVS and CDR2 is FQNEAQ in the germline V gene. The CDR3 length is 12 residues. V lost 5 bases and J lost 2, with 5 bases in between. For the CDR3, the DNA is TGTGCCAGCAGCCGGGACACAGATACGCAGTATTTT. Protein: CASSRDTDTQYF.